The clone carrying this T cell receptor beta chain was picked up a small number of times. No antigen is known for it. CDR1 SGHTA and CDR2 FQGNSA come from the germline V gene. The V gene lost 5 bases and the J gene lost 4 bases, with 10 bases spanning the gap. The CDR3 contains 13 residues. These data belong to a study of beta chain features in type 1 diabetes. Points from the study as a whole: People with Type 1 diabetes carried modestly yet significantly shorter TCRB CDR3s in all four CD4+ subsets.

Staining for CD45RO/CCR7/CD25/CD127/CD95/CD27 allowed sorting of CD4+ naive, central memory, regulatory and stem cell-like memory cells. Expressed TCRB transcripts were sequenced after all isolated RNA was converted to cDNA. TCRdb keeps only in-frame clones here, not all; method: immunoSEQ multiplex PCR. This sample has around 280,000 clones, with about 15% found just once. The sample comprised naive CD4+ T cells from blood. V gene TRBV7-2 combines with J gene TRBJ2-3; D gene ambiguous. The clonotype comes from a man aged 18 to 30 with type 1 diabetes. The CDR3 protein is CASSPPPADTQYF. CDR3 nucleotide sequence: TGTGCCAGCAGCCCACCGCCAGCAGATACGCAGTATTTT.